The sequence of this T cell receptor beta chain was determined in a study of identical twins. TCRdb recomputed calls from the 5' RACE reads with MiXCR, one row per CDR3 protein. The sample records hundreds of thousands of distinct CDR3 sequences, roughly 18% being singletons. The ends were cut back, 7 bases at V and 0 bases at J, with 10 bases in the middle. This CDR3 is built from 14 residues. Germline V gene data show CDR1 as MDHEN and CDR2 as SYDVKM. In addition, the sample was reused for a study of T cells expressing NK-cell markers.

The material sequenced was PBMCs. V gene TRBV28 combines with J gene TRBJ2-1; D not resolved. The receptor comes from a woman younger than 30 in good health. The CDR3 region has the DNA TGTGCCAGCACATTGAGGAGCTCCTACAATGAGCAGTTCTTC. It codes for CASTLRSSYNEQFF.